This TCR beta chain emerged from a study of T cell changes during pregnancy in multiple sclerosis. Sequencing used immunoSEQ multiplex PCR; TCRdb keeps in-frame clones, though not all of them. The sample consists of around 96,000 clones, nearly 95% of them appearing once. Germline CDR1 is SGHRS and CDR2 is YFSETQ. CDR3 length equals 16 residues. V lost 4 bases and J lost 0; bases outside the gene matches: 5. The TCR sequence derives from a female donor in good health, enrolled as a control in a pregnancy study. Sequencing used peripheral blood, obtained after pregnancy. V gene TRBV5-1 combines with J gene TRBJ1-4; 8 bases map to TRBD1. In DNA, the CDR3 is TGCGCCAGCAGCGAGGGACAGGCTGCAACTAATGAAAAACTGTTTTTT. Translated, it gives CASSEGQAATNEKLFF.